This TCR beta chain was sequenced during a study of regulatory T cells in long-lasting Graves disease. Overall study results and limits: In persistent patients, shared public clonotypes (over 2,500) outnumbered those in new patients (roughly 870). Persistent Graves' disease cases displayed lower TCR diversity than newly diagnosed ones.

Arm-PCR of CDR3 regions and iRepertoire HTBI primers were used to build TCR beta libraries. MiXCR, applied by TCRdb to the multiplex PCR reads, yields one record per CDR3 protein. Of almost 350,000 distinct CDR3 sequences in the sample, 15% to 20% were seen once. Documented time point: persistent/refractory GD, antithyroid drugs over 5 years with positive TRAb. The TCR library was made from RNA that had been extracted from PBMCs in TRIzol. Guidelines of the American Thyroid Association were used to diagnose Graves' disease. The patients were drawn from one endocrinology department in Xi'an, China. Comments on this clonotype: The antigen remains unidentified.

Sequences were derived from peripheral blood mononuclear cells (PBMCs), sampled when the disease was refractory, from a patient treated with antithyroid drugs. The receptor comes from a female donor with Graves disease.

In DNA, the CDR3 is TGTGCCAGCAGTGAAGGGGGACAAAGCACAGATACGCAGTATTTT. Amino acids: CASSEGGQSTDTQYF. The V call is TRBV2, the J call TRBJ2-3; possibly TRBD1 for D (6 bases). Looked up from germline, CDR1 is SNHLY and CDR2 is FYNNEI. This CDR3 spans 15 amino acids. V gave up 1 base and J gave up 0 bases, with 8 bases separating them.